The source of this TCR beta chain is a study of blood T cell repertoires in COVID-19 (dated by TCRdb to about 2020). For the wider study: The collaborator samples originated in the United States, Italy and Spain and spanned the acute and convalescent phases of COVID-19. The samples were drawn from two sources: the first 160 participants of the ongoing ImmuneRACE study, and 1,254 subjects contributed by 6 global collaborators. Subjects who had been exposed to COVID-19, were actively infected with it, or had recovered from it provided the deeply sampled blood TCRbeta repertoires that made up the dataset. The repertoires were released in a freely available public database intended as a resource for research on the immune response to SARS-CoV-2. Sample metadata almost always included a de-identified subject ID, COVID-19 status, age in years and sex. HLA class I and class II types, where available, came from metadata supplied by the sample provider rather than from assay-based typing. The material from the prospective study consisted of cDNA or gDNA derived from T cells, B-cell-depleted T cells, or PBMCs. Results the study describes overall, beyond this receptor: The amount of clinical and demographic metadata varied by source and participant and was provided uncurated.

Details on this clone: The antigen it recognizes is unknown. Per-base quality was not reported, and no clone a single base away is much larger than it.

The CDR3 runs 11 amino acids, cysteine and phenylalanine included. CDR3 DNA is the only sequence kept; it has 33 bases, read in frame from the first base. V is cut by 5 bases and J by 1 base, and the space between the germline ends is 3 bases. The germline V gene specifies WSHSY as CDR1 and SAAADI as CDR2. In the prospective study, participants were roughly 18 to 95 years old, resided in 24 geographic areas of the United States, and were enrolled through a virtual design. Cohort assignment in the prospective study relied on participant-reported clinical history from a screening survey and a study questionnaire. ImmuneRACE Cohort 3 recovered participants were defined by two consecutive negative NP/OP PCR tests, healthcare professional clearance, or symptom resolution. Mobile phlebotomists in the prospective study collected whole blood, serum and a nasopharyngeal or oropharyngeal swab from every participant. Additional blood draws and questionnaires over an approximately 2-month period could optionally be provided by prospective study participants. Blood samples from the prospective study were shipped frozen or at room temperature prior to DNA extraction.

TCRbeta CDR3 regions were amplified from genomic DNA using the immunoSEQ Assay, a bias-controlled multiplex PCR. On the study's bioinformatics: Within the assay, amplification of reference gene primers was used to estimate how many nucleated cells each sample contained. To quantify the absolute abundance of each unique TCRbeta CDR3 rearrangement, sequence reads were collapsed and filtered. For each sample, productive Simpson clonality was calculated by taking the square root of Simpson's diversity index across productive rearrangements. Drawn from immuneACCESS, this table holds only the in-frame rearrangements with V and J called that TCRdb kept. Clones are partly lost; checked studies trace under half to an unresolved V gene and leave the rest unexplained. V and J calls plus clone size are reproduced from that table; the DNA served to infer D and trimming. This sample lists some 270,000 clones; roughly nine tenths were detected once. The ten largest clones add up to 1.5% to 2% of the sample.

Sequencing was done on a sample of PBMCs or T cells enriched from blood (not recorded which). The receptor chain draws on TRBV10-2 and TRBJ2-7; a confident D gene designation cannot be given. The TCR originated in a woman aged 55-69 years who had recovered from COVID-19. CDR3 region: CASSPSYEQYF. The sequenced DNA is TGCGCCAGCAGTCCATCCTACGAGCAGTACTTC.